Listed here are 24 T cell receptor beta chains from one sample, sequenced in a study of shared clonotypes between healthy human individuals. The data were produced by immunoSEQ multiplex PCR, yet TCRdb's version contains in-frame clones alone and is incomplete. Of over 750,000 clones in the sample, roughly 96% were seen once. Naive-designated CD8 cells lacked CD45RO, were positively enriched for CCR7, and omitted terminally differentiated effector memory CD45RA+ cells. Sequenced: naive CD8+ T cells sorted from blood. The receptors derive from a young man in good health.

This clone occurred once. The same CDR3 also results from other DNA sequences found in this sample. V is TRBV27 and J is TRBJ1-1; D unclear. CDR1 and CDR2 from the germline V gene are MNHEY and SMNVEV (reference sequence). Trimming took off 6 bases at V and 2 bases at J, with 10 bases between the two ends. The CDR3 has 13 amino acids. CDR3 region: CASSLLGNTEAFF. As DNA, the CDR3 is TGTGCCAGCAGCCTCCTCGGAAACACTGAAGCTTTCTTT.

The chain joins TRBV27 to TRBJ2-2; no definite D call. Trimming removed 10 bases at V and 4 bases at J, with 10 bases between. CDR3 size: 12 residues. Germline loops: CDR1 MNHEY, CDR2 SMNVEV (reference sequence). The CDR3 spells CATWGSTGELFF. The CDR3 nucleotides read TGTGCCACCTGGGGTTCCACCGGGGAGCTGTTTTTT.

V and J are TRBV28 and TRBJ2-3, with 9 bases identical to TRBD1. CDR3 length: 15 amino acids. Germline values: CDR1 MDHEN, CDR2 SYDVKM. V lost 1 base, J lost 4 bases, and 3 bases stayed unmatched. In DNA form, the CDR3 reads TGTGCCAGCAGTTTATTGGGGACAGGGTCAGATACGCAGTATTTT. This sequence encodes CASSLLGTGSDTQYF.

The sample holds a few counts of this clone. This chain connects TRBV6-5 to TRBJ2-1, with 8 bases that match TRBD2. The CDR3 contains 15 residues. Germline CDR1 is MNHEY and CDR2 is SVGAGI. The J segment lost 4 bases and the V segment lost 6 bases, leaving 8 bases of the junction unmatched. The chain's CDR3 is CASRETSGFYNEQFF. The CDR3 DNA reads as TGTGCCAGCAGGGAAACTAGCGGATTTTACAATGAGCAGTTCTTC.

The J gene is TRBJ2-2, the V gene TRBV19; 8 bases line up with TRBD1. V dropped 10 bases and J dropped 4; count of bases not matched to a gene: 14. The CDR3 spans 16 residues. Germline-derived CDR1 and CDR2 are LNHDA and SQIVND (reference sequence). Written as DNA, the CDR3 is TGTGCCACCGAGGGACAGGCCGGGGTTATCACCGGGGAGCTGTTTTTT. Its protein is CATEGQAGVITGELFF.

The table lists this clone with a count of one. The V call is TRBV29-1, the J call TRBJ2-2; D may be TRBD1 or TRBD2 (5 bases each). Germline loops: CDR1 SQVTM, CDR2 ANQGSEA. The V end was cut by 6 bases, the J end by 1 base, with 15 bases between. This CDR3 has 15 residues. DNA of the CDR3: TGCAGCGTCCGTACGGGGCCAATGAACACCGGGGAGCTGTTTTTT. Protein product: CSVRTGPMNTGELFF.

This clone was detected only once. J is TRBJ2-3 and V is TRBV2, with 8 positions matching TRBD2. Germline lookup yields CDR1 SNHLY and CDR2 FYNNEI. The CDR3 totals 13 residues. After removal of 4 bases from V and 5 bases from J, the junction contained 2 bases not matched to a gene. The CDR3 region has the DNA TGTGCCAGCAGTGTTCTAGCGGGAGATACGCAGTATTTT. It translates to CASSVLAGDTQYF.

Here the CDR3 reads CASRQEGKLQPQHF. In DNA form, the CDR3 reads TGTGCCAGCAGGCAAGAGGGTAAGCTTCAGCCCCAGCATTTT. The rearrangement joins TRBV6-5 to TRBJ1-5; D not resolved. Deletions cut 6 bases from V and 6 bases from J, with 15 bases between. The CDR3 extends over 14 amino acids. The V gene's germline CDR1 is MNHEY and CDR2 SVGAGI.

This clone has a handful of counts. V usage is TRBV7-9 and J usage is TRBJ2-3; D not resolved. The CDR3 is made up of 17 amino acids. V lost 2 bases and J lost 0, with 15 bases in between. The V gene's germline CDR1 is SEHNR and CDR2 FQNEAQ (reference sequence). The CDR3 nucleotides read TGTGCCAGCAGCTTATTAGTGGGCGGCTCTAGCACAGATACGCAGTATTTT. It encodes CASSLLVGGSSTDTQYF.

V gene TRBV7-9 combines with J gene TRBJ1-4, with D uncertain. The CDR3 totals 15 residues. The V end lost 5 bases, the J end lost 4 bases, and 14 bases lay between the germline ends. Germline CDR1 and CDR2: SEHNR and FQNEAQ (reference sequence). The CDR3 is CASSQTSPLNEKLFF. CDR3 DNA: TGTGCCAGCAGCCAAACATCGCCGCTTAATGAAAAACTGTTTTTT.

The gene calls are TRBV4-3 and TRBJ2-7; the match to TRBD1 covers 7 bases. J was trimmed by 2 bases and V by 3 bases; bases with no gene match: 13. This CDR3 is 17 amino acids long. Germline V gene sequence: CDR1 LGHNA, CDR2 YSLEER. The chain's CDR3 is CASSQTTYGTVPYEQYF. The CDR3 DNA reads TGCGCCAGCAGCCAGACTACCTATGGGACAGTGCCCTACGAGCAGTACTTC.

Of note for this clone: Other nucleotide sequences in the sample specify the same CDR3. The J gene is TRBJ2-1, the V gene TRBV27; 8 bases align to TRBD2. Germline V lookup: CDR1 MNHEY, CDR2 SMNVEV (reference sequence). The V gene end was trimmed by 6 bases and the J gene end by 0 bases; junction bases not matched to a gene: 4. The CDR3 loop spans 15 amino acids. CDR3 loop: CASSLSGSSYNEQFF. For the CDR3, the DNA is TGTGCCAGCAGCCTAAGCGGGAGCTCCTACAATGAGCAGTTCTTC.

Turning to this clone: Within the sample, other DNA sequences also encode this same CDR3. CDR3 nucleotide sequence: TGTGCCAGCAGTTTTGGGCCCTACGAGCAGTACTTC. Translated: CASSFGPYEQYF. The rearrangement joins TRBV28 to TRBJ2-7; D uncertain. Trimming took 3 bases from V and 2 from J, leaving 5 bases between them. Per the germline V gene, CDR1 is MDHEN and CDR2 is SYDVKM. There are 12 residues in the CDR3. The entire variable domain, with the rest obtained from reference TRBV28 and TRBJ2-7, is as follows: DVKVTQSSRYLVKRTGEKVFLECVQDMDHENMFWYRQDPGLGLRLIYFSYDVKMKEKGDIPEGYSVSREKKERFSLILESASTNQTSMYLCASSFGPYEQYFGPGTRLTVT.

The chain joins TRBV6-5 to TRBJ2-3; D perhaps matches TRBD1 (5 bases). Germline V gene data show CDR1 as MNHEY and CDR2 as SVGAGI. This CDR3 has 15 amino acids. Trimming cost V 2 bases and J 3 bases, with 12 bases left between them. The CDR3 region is CASSYGLGATDTQYF. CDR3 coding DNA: TGTGCCAGCAGTTACGGGCTTGGGGCTACAGATACGCAGTATTTT.

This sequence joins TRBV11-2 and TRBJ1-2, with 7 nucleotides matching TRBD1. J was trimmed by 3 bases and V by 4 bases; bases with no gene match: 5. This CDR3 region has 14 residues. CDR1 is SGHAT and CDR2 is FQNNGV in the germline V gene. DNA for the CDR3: TGTGCCAGCAGCTACGGGACAGCATACTATGGCTACACCTTC. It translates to CASSYGTAYYGYTF. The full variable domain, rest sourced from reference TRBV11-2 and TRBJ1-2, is EAGVAQSPRYKIIEKRQSVAFWCNPISGHATLYWYQQILGQGPKLLIQFQNNGVVDDSQLPKDRFSAERLKGVDSTLKIQPAKLEDSAVYLCASSYGTAYYGYTFGSGTRLTVV.

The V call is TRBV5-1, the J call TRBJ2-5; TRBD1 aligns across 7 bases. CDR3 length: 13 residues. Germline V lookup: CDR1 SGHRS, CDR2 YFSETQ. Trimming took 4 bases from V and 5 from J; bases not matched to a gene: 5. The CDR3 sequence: CASSVRDSETQYF. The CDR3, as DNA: TGCGCCAGCAGCGTCCGGGACAGTGAGACCCAGTACTTC.

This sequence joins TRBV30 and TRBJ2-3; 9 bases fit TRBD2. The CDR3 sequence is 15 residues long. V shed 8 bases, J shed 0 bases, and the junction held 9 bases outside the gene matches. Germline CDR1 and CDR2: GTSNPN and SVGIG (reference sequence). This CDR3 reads CAMELTSGSTDTQYF. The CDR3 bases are TGTGCCATGGAGTTGACTAGCGGTAGCACAGATACGCAGTATTTT.

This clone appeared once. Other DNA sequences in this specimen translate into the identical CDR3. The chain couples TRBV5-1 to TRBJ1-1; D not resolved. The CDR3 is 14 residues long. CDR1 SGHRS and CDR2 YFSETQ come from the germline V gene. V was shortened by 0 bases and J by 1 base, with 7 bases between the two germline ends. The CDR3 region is CASSLASGNTEAFF. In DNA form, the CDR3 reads TGCGCCAGCAGCTTGGCCTCGGGGAACACTGAAGCTTTCTTT.

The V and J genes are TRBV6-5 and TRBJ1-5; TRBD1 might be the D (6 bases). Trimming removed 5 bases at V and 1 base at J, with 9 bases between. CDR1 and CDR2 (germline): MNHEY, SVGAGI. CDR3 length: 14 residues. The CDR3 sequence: CASSGQGSNQPQHF. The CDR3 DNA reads TGTGCCAGCAGTGGCCAGGGGAGCAATCAGCCCCAGCATTTT.

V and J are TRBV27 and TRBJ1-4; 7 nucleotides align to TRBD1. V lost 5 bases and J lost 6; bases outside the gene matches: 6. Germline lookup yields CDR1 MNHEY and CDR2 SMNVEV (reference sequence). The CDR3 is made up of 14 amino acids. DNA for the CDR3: TGTGCCAGCAGTCCGAGGGGGCAGGATGAAAAACTGTTTTTT. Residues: CASSPRGQDEKLFF.

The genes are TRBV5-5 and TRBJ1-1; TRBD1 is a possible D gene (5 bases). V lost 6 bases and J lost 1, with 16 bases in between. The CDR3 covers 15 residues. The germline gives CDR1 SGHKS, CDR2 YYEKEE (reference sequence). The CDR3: CASKPSVGTNTEAFF. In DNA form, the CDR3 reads TGTGCCAGCAAACCGTCCGTCGGGACGAACACTGAAGCTTTCTTT.

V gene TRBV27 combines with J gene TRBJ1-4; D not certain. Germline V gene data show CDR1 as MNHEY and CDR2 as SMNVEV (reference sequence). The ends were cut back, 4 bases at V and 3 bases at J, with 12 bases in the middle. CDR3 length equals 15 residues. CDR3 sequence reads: CASSSLPRPNEKLFF. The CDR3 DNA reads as TGTGCCAGCAGTTCATTACCCCGGCCTAATGAAAAACTGTTTTTT.

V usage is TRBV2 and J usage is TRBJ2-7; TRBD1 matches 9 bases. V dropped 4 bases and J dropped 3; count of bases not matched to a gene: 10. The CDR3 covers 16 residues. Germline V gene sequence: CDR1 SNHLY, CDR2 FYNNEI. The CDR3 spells CASSGGLGDRVYEQYF. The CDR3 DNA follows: TGTGCCAGCAGTGGGGGCTTGGGGGACAGGGTCTACGAGCAGTACTTC. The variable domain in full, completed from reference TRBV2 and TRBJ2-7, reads EPEVTQTPSHQVTQMGQEVILRCVPISNHLYFYWYRQILGQKVEFLVSFYNNEISEKSEIFDDQFSVERPDGSNFTLKIRSTKLEDSAMYFCASSGGLGDRVYEQYFGPGTRLTVT.

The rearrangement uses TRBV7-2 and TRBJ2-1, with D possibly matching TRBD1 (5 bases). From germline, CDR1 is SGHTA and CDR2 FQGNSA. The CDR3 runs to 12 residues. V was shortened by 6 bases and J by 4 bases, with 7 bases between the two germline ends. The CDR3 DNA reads TGTGCCAGCAGACAGGCTTACAATGAGCAGTTCTTC. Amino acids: CASRQAYNEQFF. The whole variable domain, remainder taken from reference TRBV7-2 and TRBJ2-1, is GAGVSQSPSNKVTEKGKDVELRCDPISGHTALYWYRQSLGQGLEFLIYFQGNSAPDKSGLPSDRFSAERTGGSVSTLTIQRTQQEDSAVYLCASRQAYNEQFFGPGTRLTVL.